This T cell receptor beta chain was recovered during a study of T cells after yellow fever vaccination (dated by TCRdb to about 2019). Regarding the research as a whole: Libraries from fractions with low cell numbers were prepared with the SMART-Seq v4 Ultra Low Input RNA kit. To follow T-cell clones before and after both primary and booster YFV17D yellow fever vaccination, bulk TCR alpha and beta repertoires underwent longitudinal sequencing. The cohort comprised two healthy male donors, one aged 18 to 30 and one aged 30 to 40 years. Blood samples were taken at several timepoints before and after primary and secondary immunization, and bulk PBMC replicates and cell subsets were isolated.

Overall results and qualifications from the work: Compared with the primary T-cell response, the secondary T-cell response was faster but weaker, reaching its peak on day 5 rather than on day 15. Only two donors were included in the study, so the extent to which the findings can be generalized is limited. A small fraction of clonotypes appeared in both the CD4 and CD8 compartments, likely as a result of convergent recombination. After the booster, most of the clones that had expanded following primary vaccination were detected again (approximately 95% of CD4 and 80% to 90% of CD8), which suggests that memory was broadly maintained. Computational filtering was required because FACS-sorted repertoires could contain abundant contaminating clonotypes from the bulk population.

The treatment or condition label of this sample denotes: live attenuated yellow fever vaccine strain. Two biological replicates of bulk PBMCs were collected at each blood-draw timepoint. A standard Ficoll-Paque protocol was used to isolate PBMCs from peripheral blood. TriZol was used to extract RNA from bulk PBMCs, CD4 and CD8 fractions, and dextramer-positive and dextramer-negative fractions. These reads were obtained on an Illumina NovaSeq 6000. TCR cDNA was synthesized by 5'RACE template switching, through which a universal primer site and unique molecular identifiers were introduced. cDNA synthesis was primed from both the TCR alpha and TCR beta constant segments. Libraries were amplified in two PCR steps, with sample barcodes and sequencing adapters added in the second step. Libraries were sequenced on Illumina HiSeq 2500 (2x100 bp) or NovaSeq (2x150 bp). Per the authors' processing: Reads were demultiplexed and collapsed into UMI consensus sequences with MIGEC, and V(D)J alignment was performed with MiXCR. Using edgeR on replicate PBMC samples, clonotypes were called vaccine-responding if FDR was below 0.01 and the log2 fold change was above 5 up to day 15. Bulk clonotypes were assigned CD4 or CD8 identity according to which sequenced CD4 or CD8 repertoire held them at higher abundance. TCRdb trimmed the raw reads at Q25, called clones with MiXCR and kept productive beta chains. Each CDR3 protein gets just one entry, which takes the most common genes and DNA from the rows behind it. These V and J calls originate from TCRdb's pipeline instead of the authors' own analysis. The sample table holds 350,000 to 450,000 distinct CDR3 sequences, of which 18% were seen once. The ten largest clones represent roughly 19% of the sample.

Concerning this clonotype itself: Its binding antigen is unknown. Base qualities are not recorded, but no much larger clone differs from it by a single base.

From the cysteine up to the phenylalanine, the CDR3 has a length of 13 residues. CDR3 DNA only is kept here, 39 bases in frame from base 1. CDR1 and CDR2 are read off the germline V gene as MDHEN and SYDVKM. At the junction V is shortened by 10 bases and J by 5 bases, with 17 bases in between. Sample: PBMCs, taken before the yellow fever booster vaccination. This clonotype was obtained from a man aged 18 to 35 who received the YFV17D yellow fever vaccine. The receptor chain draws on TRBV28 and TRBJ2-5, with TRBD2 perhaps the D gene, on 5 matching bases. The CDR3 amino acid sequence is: CATTSGWAETQYF. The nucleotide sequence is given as TGTGCCACAACCTCGGGGTGGGCGGAGACCCAGTACTTC.